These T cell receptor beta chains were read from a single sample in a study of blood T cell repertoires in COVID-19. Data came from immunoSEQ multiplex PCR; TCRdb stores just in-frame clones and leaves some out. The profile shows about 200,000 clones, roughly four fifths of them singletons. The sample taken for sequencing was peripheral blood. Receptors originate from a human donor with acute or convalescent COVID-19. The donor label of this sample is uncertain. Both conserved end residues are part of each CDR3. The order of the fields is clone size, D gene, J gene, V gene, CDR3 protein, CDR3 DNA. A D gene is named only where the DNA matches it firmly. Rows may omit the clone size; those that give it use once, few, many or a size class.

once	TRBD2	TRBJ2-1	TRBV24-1	CATSDKGTSGSYNEQFF	TGTGCCACCAGTGACAAGGGGACTAGCGGGTCTTACAATGAGCAGTTCTTC
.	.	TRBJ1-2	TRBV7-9	CASSLGTHNYGYTF	TGTGCCAGCAGCTTAGGTACTCATAACTATGGCTACACCTTC
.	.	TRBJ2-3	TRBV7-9	CASSGTGITDTQYF	TGTGCCAGCAGCGGTACAGGGATCACAGATACGCAGTATTTT
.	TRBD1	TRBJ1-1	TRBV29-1	CSVVPRGDETEAFF	TGCAGCGTTGTCCCCAGGGGGGATGAAACTGAAGCTTTCTTT
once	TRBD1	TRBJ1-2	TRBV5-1	CASSLTGGDYTF	TGCGCCAGCAGCTTGACAGGGGGGGACTACACCTTC
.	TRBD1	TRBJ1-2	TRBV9	CASSAQTGGFGYTF	TGTGCCAGCAGCGCACAAACAGGGGGCTTTGGCTACACCTTC
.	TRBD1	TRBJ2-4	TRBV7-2	CASSMDRGVKNIQYF	TGTGCCAGCAGCATGGACAGGGGTGTCAAAAACATTCAGTACTTC
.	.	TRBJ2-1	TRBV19	CASSRGLNEQFF	TGTGCCAGTAGTAGGGGCCTCAATGAGCAGTTCTTC
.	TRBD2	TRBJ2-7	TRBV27	CASSLAGVNEQYF	TGTGCCAGCAGTCTAGCGGGAGTTAACGAGCAGTACTTC
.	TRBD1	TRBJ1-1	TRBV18	CASSLGQGVTEAFF	TGTGCCAGCTCACTGGGACAGGGGGTGACTGAAGCTTTCTTT
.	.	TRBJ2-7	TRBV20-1	CSGGLNYEQYF	TGCAGTGGGGGGCTTAACTACGAGCAGTACTTC
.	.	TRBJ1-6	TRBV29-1	CSVGESLDSPLHF	TGCAGCGTTGGGGAGTCACTGGATTCACCCCTCCACTTT
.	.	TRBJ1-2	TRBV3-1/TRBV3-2	CASSQGLLNYGYTF	TGTGCCAGCAGCCAAGGACTGCTTAACTATGGCTACACCTTC
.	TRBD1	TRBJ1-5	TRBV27	CASKDRAGLGNQPQHF	TGTGCCAGCAAGGACAGGGCGGGTTTGGGCAATCAGCCCCAGCATTTT
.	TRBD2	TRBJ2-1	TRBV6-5	CASSYLAASYNEQFF	TGTGCCAGCAGTTATCTAGCGGCCTCCTACAATGAGCAGTTCTTC
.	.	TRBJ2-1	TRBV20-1	CSARGGILFF	TGCAGTGCTAGAGGAGGAATCCTGTTCTTC
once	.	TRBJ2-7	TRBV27	CASRRTGGSGRSSYEQYF	TGTGCCAGCAGAAGGACAGGGGGGAGCGGGAGGTCTAGCTACGAGCAGTACTTC
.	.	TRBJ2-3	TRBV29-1	CSVEGGTTGFNTQYF	TGCAGCGTTGAAGGGGGGACAACAGGGTTTAATACGCAGTATTTT
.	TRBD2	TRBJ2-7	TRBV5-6	CASSPRTRGEQYF	TGTGCCAGCAGCCCCCGGACTAGGGGAGAGCAGTACTTC
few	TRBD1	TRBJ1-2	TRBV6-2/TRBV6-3	CASSYPGQGAQGYTF	TGTGCCAGCAGTTATCCTGGACAGGGGGCGCAGGGCTACACCTTC
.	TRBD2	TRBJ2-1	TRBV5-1	CASSFGTSGSNEQFF	TGCGCCAGCAGCTTTGGGACTAGCGGGAGCAATGAGCAGTTCTTC
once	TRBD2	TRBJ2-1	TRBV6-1	CASSETLAGHNNEQFF	TGTGCCAGCAGTGAGACTCTAGCGGGACATAACAATGAGCAGTTCTTC
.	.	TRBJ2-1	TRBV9	CASTRAGGDEQFF	TGTGCCAGCACCAGGGCTGGGGGCGATGAGCAGTTCTTC
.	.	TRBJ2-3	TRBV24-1	CATQQGGGTQYF	TGTGCCACACAACAGGGAGGGGGTACGCAGTATTTT
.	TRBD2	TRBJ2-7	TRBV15	CATSRVPPGGGSSYEQYF	TGTGCCACCAGCAGAGTACCCCCGGGGGGAGGGTCCTCCTACGAGCAGTACTTC
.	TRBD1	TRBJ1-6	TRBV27	CASSIRQGARNSPLHF	TGTGCCAGCAGTATCCGACAGGGGGCGCGAAATTCACCCCTCCACTTT
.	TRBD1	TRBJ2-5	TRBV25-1	CASSAPGQGSGETQYF	TGTGCCAGCAGTGCCCCGGGACAGGGTAGTGGGGAGACCCAGTACTTC
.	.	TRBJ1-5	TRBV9	CASSVSADSSNQPQHF	TGTGCCAGCAGCGTAAGCGCGGACAGTAGCAATCAGCCCCAGCATTTT
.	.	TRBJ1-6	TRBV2	CASSGVSGSSPLHF	TGTGCCAGCAGTGGGGTTTCCGGGAGTTCACCCCTCCACTTT
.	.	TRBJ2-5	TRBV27	CASSSRQLQETQYF	TGTGCCAGCAGTTCCCGACAGCTCCAAGAGACCCAGTACTTC
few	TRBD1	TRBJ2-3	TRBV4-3	CASSQQGAFSSTDTQYF	TGCGCCAGCAGCCAACAGGGGGCTTTCTCTAGCACAGATACGCAGTATTTT
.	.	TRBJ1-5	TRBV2	CASSEGQGGGQPQHF	TGTGCCAGCAGTGAAGGCCAGGGAGGTGGGCAGCCCCAGCATTTT